A selection of T cell receptor beta chains follows, all from one sample in a study of CD8 T cells in ankylosing spondylitis. TCRdb re-analysed the 5' RACE reads in MiXCR, keeping a single row per CDR3 protein. The table lists approximately 250,000 distinct CDR3 sequences, roughly 32% of them singletons. Sequencing was performed on blood, either unsorted or a sorted T cell fraction (not recorded which). The receptors derive from a male donor with ankylosing spondylitis or in good health (not recorded which). The CDR3 runs from the conserved cysteine through the conserved F or W.

TRBJ1-1	TRBV12-3/TRBV12-4	CASSYGQTNTEAFF
TRBJ2-3	TRBV7-3	CASSSRSTGADTQYF
TRBJ1-2	TRBV18	CASSPGQGSGYTF
TRBJ2-7	TRBV7-2	CASSDLAGTSYEQYF
TRBJ2-3	TRBV6-5	CASSSQGDTQYF
TRBJ2-3	TRBV27	CASGIQGAGDTQYF
TRBJ2-3	TRBV9	CASSGGGPDTQYF
TRBJ2-7	TRBV4-2	CASSLGQQGEQYF
TRBJ2-4	TRBV12-3/TRBV12-4	CASSLGHQGNIQYF
TRBJ2-3	TRBV20-1	CSASLQGTDTQYF
TRBJ2-1	TRBV10-2	CASSGTSGGASNEQFF
TRBJ1-5	TRBV29-1	CSVGTAGQPQHF
TRBJ2-7	TRBV7-9	CASSSSWGEQYF
TRBJ2-1	TRBV10-3	CAIRATSGSSYNEQFF
TRBJ2-2	TRBV12-3/TRBV12-4	CASSLQGGTGELFF
TRBJ1-2	TRBV20-1	CSAETFSGYTF
TRBJ2-3	TRBV12-3/TRBV12-4	CASSPRFSDTQYF
TRBJ2-1	TRBV5-6	CASSQGTSGYNEQFF
TRBJ2-1	TRBV6-1	CASSRRGTGGEQFF
TRBJ2-7	TRBV5-1	CASSYETVSYEQYF
TRBJ2-1	TRBV27	CASSLSSDNEQFF
TRBJ1-1	TRBV5-1	CASSLGSDRHTEAFF